A selection of T cell receptor beta chains follows, all from one sample in a study of cytomegalovirus exposure and HLA in healthy donors. This table comes from immunoSEQ multiplex PCR, and its TCRdb copy is limited to in-frame clones, with some not included. Among about 140,000 clones, approximately 84% were seen once, and the ten largest hold 9% to 10%. Specimen: PBMCs. The receptor set was obtained from a woman aged 55-75 years in good health and CMV-seropositive. CDR3s leave out the opening cysteine and the closing phenylalanine or tryptophan. Fields, in order: J gene, V gene, CDR3 protein.

J: TRBJ1-2; V: TRBV6-5; CDR3: ASSYAPGQGSGYT
J: TRBJ2-3; V: TRBV7-9; CDR3: ASNSGVPTDTQY
J: TRBJ2-1; V: TRBV10-3; CDR3: AISESEDEQF
J: TRBJ1-2; V: TRBV5-5; CDR3: ASSGGLAANYGYT
J: TRBJ2-1; V: TRBV10-2; CDR3: ASGLAGYNEQF
J: TRBJ1-4; V: TRBV7-2; CDR3: ASSLAQSGTGGEKLF
J: TRBJ2-1; V: TRBV9; CDR3: ASSVVVLANEQF
J: TRBJ2-1; V: TRBV28; CDR3: ASSFRTSGIYNEQF
J: TRBJ1-2; V: TRBV30; CDR3: AWTLDSFYGYT
J: TRBJ1-1; V: TRBV10-3; CDR3: ATLTKMNTEAF
J: TRBJ2-5; V: TRBV6-6; CDR3: ASSSSGEVKRH
J: TRBJ2-2; V: TRBV5-1; CDR3: ASSLQPGQSNTGELF
J: TRBJ2-7; V: TRBV9; CDR3: ASSVGTSGLYEQY
J: TRBJ2-2; V: TRBV7-8; CDR3: ASSPGQGDTGELF
J: TRBJ2-7; V: TRBV4-1; CDR3: ASSQGRGSISYEQY
J: TRBJ2-1; V: TRBV7-3; CDR3: ASSLKGWTGNLNEQF
J: TRBJ1-5; V: TRBV2; CDR3: ASRGAYREPQH
J: TRBJ2-1; V: TRBV28; CDR3: ASSFMDRGSNEQF
J: TRBJ1-5; V: TRBV19; CDR3: ASSIDRGWGNQPQH
J: TRBJ2-7; V: TRBV27; CDR3: ASSLRIPGNHEQY
J: TRBJ2-5; V: TRBV5-6; CDR3: ASSLTGGKRVETQY
J: TRBJ2-7; V: TRBV11-3; CDR3: ASSRDFGPYEQY
J: NA; V: TRBV6-5; CDR3: ASRPGTDIYEQY